The rows below give T cell receptor beta chains drawn from one sample of a study of T cells in Graves' hyperthyroidism and ophthalmopathy. TCRdb called the multiplex PCR reads again in MiXCR, with one record for every CDR3 protein. Of fewer than 550,000 distinct CDR3 sequences in the sample, more than 15% were seen once. The sequenced sample consisted of blood. The receptors stem from a woman aged 18-35 years with Graves' hyperthyroidism. The CDR3 runs from the conserved cysteine through the conserved F or W.

CSGRGGFGNTIYF	TRBV20-1	TRBJ1-3
CASSFYFRGKRTDTQYF	TRBV2	TRBJ2-3
CASSLGHTSGNTIYF	TRBV2	TRBJ1-3
CSARVAARGAGGPQQTQYF	TRBV20-1	TRBJ2-5
CASSSSGGGASDTQYF	TRBV7-3	TRBJ2-3
CASSRLAEGITYEQYF	TRBV13	TRBJ2-7
CASSPMERDRYTEAFF	TRBV4-2	TRBJ1-1
CASSFKVRLSSYEQYF	TRBV3-2	TRBJ2-7
CASSLWGRGLNYEQYF	TRBV5-5	TRBJ2-7
CSVVESYEQYF	TRBV29-1	TRBJ2-7
CASSLQGDYGNTIYF	TRBV11-2	TRBJ1-3
CASGLMGSSWEQFF	TRBV12-5	TRBJ2-1
CASSYGQFGDGYTF	TRBV6-6	TRBJ1-2
CASSQERWGGLNEQFF	TRBV4-3	TRBJ2-1
CASSYLQTGQGTEAFF	TRBV6-5	TRBJ1-1
CASSHRVEGKNIQYF	TRBV3-1	TRBJ2-4
CASSEGAGVWDEQFF	TRBV2	TRBJ2-1
CSARTETDSNQPQHF	TRBV20-1	TRBJ1-5
CASSSGRALYEQYF	TRBV5-5	TRBJ2-7
CASSLAHSTLMNTEAFF	TRBV28	TRBJ1-1
CASSIGTGYGYTF	TRBV28	TRBJ1-2
CASSPTGLAGGADTQYF	TRBV7-8	TRBJ2-3
CAVGVNSGNTIYF	TRBV10-3	TRBJ1-3
CASKGGGAGELFF	TRBV28	TRBJ2-2
CASSPGPKYGYTF	TRBV11-2	TRBJ1-2
CASSISLVLLYEQFF	TRBV19	TRBJ2-1
CASSGRLAGGVYEQFF	TRBV4-3	TRBJ2-1
CASSYSGRYEQYF	TRBV2	TRBJ2-7
CASSSWTEQAFF	TRBV11-2	TRBJ1-1
CASSPSGFEKLFF	TRBV11-2	TRBJ1-4
CASSLRPGQGPTEAFF	TRBV6-2/TRBV6-3	TRBJ1-1
CASSPVAGTEFEKLFF	TRBV28	TRBJ1-4
CSARPTSGDHEQYF	TRBV20-1	TRBJ2-7
CASSPSLANEQFF	TRBV12-3/TRBV12-4	TRBJ2-1
CASSDLIDRETQYF	TRBV25-1	TRBJ2-5
CASSLGGTPTVNEQFF	TRBV12-3/TRBV12-4	TRBJ2-1
CASSIDITNYGYTF	TRBV19	TRBJ1-2
CSARKGNNEQFF	TRBV20-1	TRBJ2-1
CATSSSIVAYNEQFF	TRBV15	TRBJ2-1
CASSPPAGTPWGETQYF	TRBV27	TRBJ2-5
CATSRVFGTGKVTEAFF	TRBV15	TRBJ1-1
CASTRTSGASYEQYF	TRBV6-2/TRBV6-3	TRBJ2-7
CSVIDIFPDTYQETQYF	TRBV29-1	TRBJ2-5
CASSLRASEYNEQFF	TRBV7-8	TRBJ2-1
CASSLDQRGELFF	TRBV5-1	TRBJ2-2
CASSQERVAGGPNEQFF	TRBV4-2	TRBJ2-1
CASSKTSGWGNEQFF	TRBV9	TRBJ2-1
CASSSALSLGTGELFF	TRBV27	TRBJ2-2
CASSFTAGNTIYF	TRBV28	TRBJ1-3
CASRGVPEAFF	TRBV19	TRBJ1-1
CASSLGQSSSGNTIYF	TRBV7-2	TRBJ1-3
CASSVGIVVGQPQHF	TRBV9	TRBJ1-5
CASSREEAGELFF	TRBV7-3	TRBJ2-2
CASSLGQARYNEQFF	TRBV11-2	TRBJ2-1
CASSEQVGNTIYF	TRBV6-1	TRBJ1-3
CSAPPGLAGGFWSDEQFF	TRBV20-1	TRBJ2-1
CASSTPLRRGARTDTQYF	TRBV7-6	TRBJ2-3
CASSQDSVPTDTQYF	TRBV3-1	TRBJ2-3
CASSFRLSGKLTDTQYF	TRBV5-4	TRBJ2-3